This is a list of T cell receptor beta chains from one sample in a study of T-cell memory formation after mild COVID-19. Via MiXCR, TCRdb re-called the 5' RACE reads, giving one row per CDR3 protein. The sample yields around 510,000 distinct CDR3 sequences, about 22% seen once. Sequenced: PBMCs or a T cell subset sorted from them (not recorded which). These receptors were obtained from an adult woman who had mild COVID-19 (a few samples of this study predate the infection). Cell type and time point are not known. The CDR3 runs from the conserved cysteine through the conserved F or W. Each record gives: J gene, clone size, V gene, D gene, CDR3 DNA, CDR3 protein. D genes are given only for firm matches. Clone size is given for some rows only: seen once, a few or many times, or a class if the clone is expanded.

>TRBJ1-1|few|TRBV7-9|.
TGTGCCAGCAGACTTGGGGGCCGGAACACTGAAGCTTTCTTT
CASRLGGRNTEAFF
>TRBJ2-3|few|TRBV7-6|.
TGTGCCAGCAGCTGGACAAGTGGGGCAGATACGCAGTATTTT
CASSWTSGADTQYF
>TRBJ2-1|few|TRBV7-3|TRBD2
TGTGCCAGCAGCTTAAGCCCCCCCCTGCGGGAGGACGATGAGCAGTTCTTC
CASSLSPPLREDDEQFF
>TRBJ2-1|many|TRBV24-1|.
TGTGCCACCAGTGACCCCGGGTTAAAGAGGAATGAGCAGTTCTTC
CATSDPGLKRNEQFF
>TRBJ1-1|few|TRBV29-1|TRBD1
TGCAGCGTAACGACAGGGCTTCACACTGAAGCTTTCTTT
CSVTTGLHTEAFF
>TRBJ1-2|few|TRBV6-1|.
TGTGCCAGCAGTGAAACGCGGCAGGGATCTGGCTACACCTTC
CASSETRQGSGYTF
>TRBJ2-2|.|TRBV12-3/TRBV12-4|TRBD1
TGTGCCAGCACCCAGTCGGGACAGAGCACCGGGGAGCTGTTTTTT
CASTQSGQSTGELFF
>TRBJ1-5|few|TRBV7-2|.
TGTGCCAGCAGCTTACGTGCAGGAACCAATCAGCCCCAGCATTTT
CASSLRAGTNQPQHF
>TRBJ2-4|.|TRBV30|TRBD1
TGTGCCTGGATGGACAGGGCGAACATTCAGTACTTC
CAWMDRANIQYF
>TRBJ2-3|.|TRBV5-1|.
TGCGCCAGCAGCTTGGTGGGCAGGGACACAGATACGCAGTATTTT
CASSLVGRDTDTQYF
>TRBJ2-2|few|TRBV7-6|TRBD2
TGTGCCAGCGGAGGGATACTAGCGGCCAACACCGGGGAGCTGTTTTTT
CASGGILAANTGELFF
>TRBJ2-7|.|TRBV6-5|.
TGTGCCAGCAGTCGTAGTCGCTACGAGCAGTACTTC
CASSRSRYEQYF
>TRBJ2-6|few|TRBV29-1|.
TGCAGCGTTGACGTTCCCTCTGGGGCCAACGTCCTGACTTTC
CSVDVPSGANVLTF
>TRBJ2-7|many|TRBV20-1|TRBD2
TGCAGTGCTAGAGATAAATCTCGACTAGCGGGACTATACGAGCAGTACTTC
CSARDKSRLAGLYEQYF
>TRBJ2-7|few|TRBV3-1|.
TGTGCCAGCAGCCCGGAACCCCACAGATCCTACGAGCAGTACTTC
CASSPEPHRSYEQYF
>TRBJ2-2|few|TRBV12-3/TRBV12-4|.
TGTGCCAGCAACAAGGCCGGGACTGGGGACACCGGGGAGCTGTTTTTT
CASNKAGTGDTGELFF
>TRBJ2-1|.|TRBV20-1|.
TGCAGTGGGAGACAGACGGGGTACAATGAGCAGTTCTTC
CSGRQTGYNEQFF
>TRBJ2-6|.|TRBV6-5|TRBD1
TGTGCCAGCAGCATCCGTGGACAGGGCGTATCTGGGGCCAACGTCCTGACTTTC
CASSIRGQGVSGANVLTF
>TRBJ2-5|few|TRBV7-9|.
TGTGCCAGCAGCTTAAATTTCCCAGGATTCCAAGAGACCCAGTACTTC
CASSLNFPGFQETQYF
>TRBJ2-1|.|TRBV6-5|.
TGTGCCAGCTCCTGGGAAGCAGGGCGCGTCTCCTACAATGAGCAGTTCTTC
CASSWEAGRVSYNEQFF
>TRBJ2-1|few|TRBV7-2|TRBD2
TGTGCCAGCAGCTCCGGGACTAGCGGGAGTGGGCAGTTCTTC
CASSSGTSGSGQFF
>TRBJ1-1|.|TRBV6-5|TRBD1
TGTGCCAGCAGGGAGGACAGGACAGTGAACACTGAAGCTTTCTTT
CASREDRTVNTEAFF
>TRBJ2-5|few|TRBV29-1|TRBD1
TGCAGCGTTGAAGTCGGACAGGGGATGGAGACCCAGTACTTC
CSVEVGQGMETQYF
>TRBJ1-2|few|TRBV5-1|.
TGCGCCAGCGCGGGCGACTATGGCTACACCTTC
CASAGDYGYTF
>TRBJ2-2|.|TRBV3-1|TRBD2
TGTGCCAGCAGCCAAGAGGGGACTAGCGGGAGGACCGGGGAGCTGTTTTTT
CASSQEGTSGRTGELFF
>TRBJ1-4|.|TRBV30|.
TGTGCCTGGAGTGTGCGAACGGGACACAGAGAGGAAAAACTGTTTTTT
CAWSVRTGHREEKLFF
>TRBJ2-5|few|TRBV11-2|.
TGTGCCAGCAGCCCGGTCCGGGGGGCCGTTTGGGAGACCCAGTACTTC
CASSPVRGAVWETQYF
>TRBJ2-3|.|TRBV4-1|.
TGCGCCAGCAGCCAAGACAGGGAAACTGGGACTAGCACAGATACGCAGTATTTT
CASSQDRETGTSTDTQYF
>TRBJ2-1|few|TRBV19|TRBD2
TGTGCCAGTAGTATAGTCCGGGGGGATTACAATGAGCAGTTCTTC
CASSIVRGDYNEQFF
>TRBJ1-1|.|TRBV7-3|.
TGTGCCAGCAGCTCCACCTTCGATTTCACAGCAAGCGGGAACACTGAAGCTTTCTTT
CASSSTFDFTASGNTEAFF
>TRBJ2-1|.|TRBV12-3/TRBV12-4|.
TGTGCCAGCAGTCTAGGTTATCAGCAGTTCTTC
CASSLGYQQFF
>TRBJ2-7|few|TRBV5-4|.
TGTGCCAGCAGCTTGTTCACTCGGCCCTACGAGCAGTACTTC
CASSLFTRPYEQYF
>TRBJ1-1|few|TRBV12-3/TRBV12-4|.
TGTGCCAGCAGTTTACAAGTTGGACAGAGAATTGAAGCTTTCTTT
CASSLQVGQRIEAFF
>TRBJ2-3|.|TRBV6-5|.
TGTGCCAGCACCCACGGAGGTACTCCTAGAGATACGCAGTATTTT
CASTHGGTPRDTQYF
>TRBJ2-3|.|TRBV11-2|TRBD2
TGTGCCAGCAGCTCGACTAGCGGGAGAAACGCAGATACGCAGTATTTT
CASSSTSGRNADTQYF
>TRBJ2-2|many|TRBV2|TRBD2
TGTGCCAGCAACAGCGGGGGGGCCACCGGGGAGCTGTTTTTT
CASNSGGATGELFF
>TRBJ1-2|.|TRBV15|.
TGTGCCACCAGCAGCGTGACTTCCTATAACGGCTACACCTTC
CATSSVTSYNGYTF
>TRBJ2-1|once|TRBV6-1|.
TGTGCCAGCATCCGAGGCGGGGCTGGCTACAATGAGCAGTTCTTC
CASIRGGAGYNEQFF
>TRBJ2-1|many|TRBV6-5|TRBD2
TGTGCCAGCAGCTCTAGACTAGCGGGGGGGAATGAGCAGTTCTTC
CASSSRLAGGNEQFF
>TRBJ1-1|once|TRBV19|.
TGTGCCAGTAGTATAGGGGTTGACACTGAAGCTTTCTTT
CASSIGVDTEAFF
>TRBJ2-1|.|TRBV7-9|.
TGTGCCAGCAGCCCCCGGGCAGGGAGCTTCTACAATGAGCAGTTCTTC
CASSPRAGSFYNEQFF